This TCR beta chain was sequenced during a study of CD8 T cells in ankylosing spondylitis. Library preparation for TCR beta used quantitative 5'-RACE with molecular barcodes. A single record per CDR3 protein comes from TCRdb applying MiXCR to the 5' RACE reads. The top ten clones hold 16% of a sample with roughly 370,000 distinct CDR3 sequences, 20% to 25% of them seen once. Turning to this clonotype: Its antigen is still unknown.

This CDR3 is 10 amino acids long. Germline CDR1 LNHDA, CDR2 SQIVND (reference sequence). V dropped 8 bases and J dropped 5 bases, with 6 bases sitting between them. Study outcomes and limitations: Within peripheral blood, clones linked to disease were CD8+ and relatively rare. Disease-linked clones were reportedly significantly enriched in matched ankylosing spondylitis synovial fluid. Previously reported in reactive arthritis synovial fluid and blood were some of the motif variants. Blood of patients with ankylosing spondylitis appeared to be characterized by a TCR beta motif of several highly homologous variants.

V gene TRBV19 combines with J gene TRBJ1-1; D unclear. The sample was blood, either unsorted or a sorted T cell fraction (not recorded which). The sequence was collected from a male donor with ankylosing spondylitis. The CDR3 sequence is CASGVTEAFF. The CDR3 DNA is TGTGCCAGTGGAGTGACTGAAGCTTTCTTT.